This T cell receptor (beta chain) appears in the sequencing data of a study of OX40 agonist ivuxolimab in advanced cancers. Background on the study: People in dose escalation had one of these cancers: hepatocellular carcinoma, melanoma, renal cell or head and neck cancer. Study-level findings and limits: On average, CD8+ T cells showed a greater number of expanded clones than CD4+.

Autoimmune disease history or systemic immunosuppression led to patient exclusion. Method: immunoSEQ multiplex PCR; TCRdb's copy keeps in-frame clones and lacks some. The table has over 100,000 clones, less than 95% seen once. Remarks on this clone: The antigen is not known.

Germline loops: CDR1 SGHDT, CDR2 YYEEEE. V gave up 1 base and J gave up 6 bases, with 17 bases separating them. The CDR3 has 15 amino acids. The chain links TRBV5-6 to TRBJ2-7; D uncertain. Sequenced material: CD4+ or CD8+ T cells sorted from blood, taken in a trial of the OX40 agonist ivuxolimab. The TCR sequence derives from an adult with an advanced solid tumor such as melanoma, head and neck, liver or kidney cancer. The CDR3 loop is CASSLIDRAPSEQYF. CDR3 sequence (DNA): TGTGCCAGCAGCTTGATAGACCGGGCCCCAAGCGAGCAGTACTTC.